The subject of this entry is one T cell receptor (beta chain). This record comes from a study of shared T cell receptors in the human thymus. Data came from immunoSEQ multiplex PCR; TCRdb stores just in-frame clones and leaves some out. The data hold 700,000 to 750,000 clones, with 80% to 90% observed a single time. V was shortened by 2 bases and J by 2 bases, with 20 bases between the two germline ends. CDR1 and CDR2 from the germline V gene are PRHDT and FYEKMQ (reference sequence). The length of the CDR3 is 18 residues. Separately, the same data were catalogued under a study of human thymus T cells.

The chain uses TRBV13 and TRBJ2-3; perhaps TRBD2 as D (5 bases). The TCR comes from a girl in the first two years of life with a congenital heart defect. The material sequenced was thymocytes. The CDR3 DNA sequence: TGTGCCAGCAGCTTAAGGTATTCTAGGCTGAGGGCCACAGATACGCAGTATTTT. Protein sequence: CASSLRYSRLRATDTQYF.